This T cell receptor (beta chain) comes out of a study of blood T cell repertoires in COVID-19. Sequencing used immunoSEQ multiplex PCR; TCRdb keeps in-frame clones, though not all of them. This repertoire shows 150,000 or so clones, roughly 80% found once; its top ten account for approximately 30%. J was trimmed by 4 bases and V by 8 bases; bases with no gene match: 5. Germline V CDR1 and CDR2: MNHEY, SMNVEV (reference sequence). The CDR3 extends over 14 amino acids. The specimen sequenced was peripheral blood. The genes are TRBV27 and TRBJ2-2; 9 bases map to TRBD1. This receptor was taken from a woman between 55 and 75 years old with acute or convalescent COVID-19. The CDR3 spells CASRTGDFTGELFF. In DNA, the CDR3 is TGTGCCAGCCGGACAGGGGATTTCACCGGGGAGCTGTTTTTT.